A single sample is the source of the 20 T cell receptor beta chains below, sequenced in a study of blood T cell repertoires in COVID-19. Only in-frame clones appear in the TCRdb table, and some are missing; sequencing was by immunoSEQ multiplex PCR. The sample comprises some 99,000 clones, about three quarters of which are singletons, and more than 4% rests with the top ten. Material for sequencing was peripheral blood. These receptors were collected from a human donor in a cohort sampled during active or convalescent COVID-19.

CDR3 sequence: CASSQDGTGEGVNEKLFF. The CDR3, as DNA: TGCGCCAGCAGCCAAGATGGGACAGGGGAAGGGGTTAATGAAAAACTGTTTTTT. The rearrangement links TRBV4-3 to TRBJ1-4, with 10 bases lining up with TRBD1. This CDR3 is built from 18 residues. The germline CDR1 and CDR2 sequences are LGHNA and YSLEER. Losses at the gene ends were 0 bases for V and 4 bases for J; bases not matched to a gene: 8.

About this clone itself: This CDR3 is also generated by other DNA sequences in the sample. The genes are TRBV5-1 and TRBJ2-1; D remains ambiguous. V shed 5 bases and J shed 5 bases, with 8 bases lying between them. The CDR3 runs 12 residues. Per germline, CDR1 SGHRS and CDR2 YFSETQ. CDR3 DNA: TGCGCCAGCAGTCCCCAGAACAATGAGCAGTTCTTC. This codes for CASSPQNNEQFF.

J is TRBJ2-3 and V is TRBV6-2 or TRBV6-3; D remains unclear. From germline, CDR1 is MNHEY and CDR2 SVGEGT. There are 14 residues in the CDR3. With 0 bases removed from V and 2 bases from J, the gap between germline ends came to 6 bases. DNA of the CDR3: TGTGCCAGCAGTTACTCAGGAGCCACAGATACGCAGTATTTT. Translated: CASSYSGATDTQYF.

This clone was seen a few times. The V call is TRBV28, the J call TRBJ2-1; TRBD1 matches at 7 bases. Germline lookup yields CDR1 MDHEN and CDR2 SYDVKM. V lost 1 base to trimming and J lost 12 bases; unmatched junction nucleotides: 12. CDR3 length equals 15 residues. DNA of the CDR3: TGTGCCAGCAGTTTATTGACAGGGAACCACTGGTCGCAGTTCTTC. It encodes CASSLLTGNHWSQFF.

J is TRBJ1-3 and V is TRBV7-2; TRBD1 matches 8 bases. CDR1 and CDR2 from the germline V gene are SGHTA and FQGNSA. The length of the CDR3 is 14 residues. Losses at the gene ends were 1 base for V and 9 bases for J; bases not matched to a gene: 5. The CDR3 DNA reads TGTGCCAGCAGCTTAGGTCGACAGGGGTTCACCATATATTTT. This sequence encodes CASSLGRQGFTIYF.

The chain joins TRBV3-1 (or the pseudogene TRBV3-2) to TRBJ1-5; weak D call: TRBD1 (5 bases). The CDR3 sequence is 22 residues long. Germline loops: CDR1 LGHDT, CDR2 YNNKEL (reference sequence). The V gene lost 2 bases and the J gene lost 3 bases, with 32 bases spanning the gap. CDR3 coding DNA: TGTGCCAGCAGCCAACCATGGGCCGGGGGGACGTTGTTATCTCGCCCCAATCAGCCCCAGCATTTT. It codes for CASSQPWAGGTLLSRPNQPQHF.

This clone was counted only a few times. J is TRBJ2-1 and V is TRBV5-1; D not certain. The CDR3 consists of 13 residues. CDR1 is SGHRS, CDR2 YFSETQ, per germline. Between the trimmed V and J ends, which lost 4 bases and 5 bases, there was a span of 10 bases. The CDR3 sequence: CASSGLADNEQFF. CDR3 nucleotide sequence: TGCGCCAGCAGCGGTCTGGCCGACAATGAGCAGTTCTTC. The variable domain in full, with the rest retrieved from reference TRBV5-1 and TRBJ2-1, is KAGVTQTPRYLIKTRGQQVTLSCSPISGHRSVSWYQQTPGQGLQFLFEYFSETQRNKGNFPGRFSGRQFSNSRSEMNVSTLELGDSALYLCASSGLADNEQFFGPGTRLTVL.

Only a few counts were recorded for this clone. This rearrangement joins TRBV6-5 to TRBJ2-5; the D gene is possibly TRBD2 (5 bases). Germline lookup yields CDR1 MNHEY and CDR2 SVGAGI. Trimming shortened V by 0 bases and J by 8 bases, and 10 bases separated the two germline ends. CDR3 size: 13 residues. The CDR3 loop reads CASSYSIEGTQYF. The DNA for the CDR3 is TGTGCCAGCAGTTACTCGATCGAGGGAACCCAGTACTTC.

This clone has only a few counts. J is TRBJ2-2 and V is TRBV21-1; the D call TRBD2 from the table was never checked on the DNA. TRBV21-1 is a recognized pseudogene. This CDR3 contains 16 residues. CDR3 protein: CASSNGGRSDTGELFF. CDR3 DNA sequence: TGTGCCAGCAGCAACGGCGGGAGATCCGACACCGGGGAGCTGTTTTTT.

The chain joins TRBV6-5 to TRBJ2-4, with D uncertain. V lost 2 bases, J lost 2 bases, and 13 bases lay in between. The CDR3 spans 16 residues. Germline CDR1 MNHEY, CDR2 SVGAGI. The CDR3 DNA sequence: TGTGCCAGCAGTTACGCCGGCGGTACCTCCAAAAACATTCAGTACTTC. Its translation is CASSYAGGTSKNIQYF.

The chain couples TRBV7-3 to TRBJ2-1; TRBD2 agrees at 11 bases. Germline assignment: CDR1 SGHTA and CDR2 FQGTGA. The junction had 5 bases not matched to a gene; V was cut back by 3 bases and J by 7 bases. The CDR3 has 15 amino acids. The CDR3 here is CASSLTSGAKNEQFF. The CDR3 nucleotides read TGTGCCAGCAGCTTGACTAGCGGGGCGAAGAATGAGCAGTTCTTC. Supplemented by reference TRBV7-3 and TRBJ2-1, the full variable domain reads GAGVSQTPSNKVTEKGKYVELRCDPISGHTALYWYRQSLGQGPEFLIYFQGTGAADDSGLPNDRFFAVRPEGSVSTLKIQRTERGDSAVYLCASSLTSGAKNEQFFGPGTRLTVL.

The chain couples TRBV28 to TRBJ2-1, with 7 bases that match TRBD1. V was clipped by 7 bases and J by 7 bases; unmatched bases: 19. The CDR3 loop spans 17 amino acids. Germline V gene sequence: CDR1 MDHEN, CDR2 SYDVKM. The CDR3 loop reads CASTPRLFRTGWNEQFF. The CDR3 coding sequence is TGTGCCAGCACCCCGCGGCTTTTTAGGACAGGTTGGAATGAGCAGTTCTTC.

The rearrangement uses TRBV29-1 and TRBJ2-3, with 7 bases fitting TRBD1. The CDR3 spans 13 residues. Looked up from germline, CDR1 is SQVTM and CDR2 is ANQGSEA. V trimming: 7 bases; J trimming: 2 bases; junction bases outside the gene matches: 6. The CDR3 bases are TGCAGCGCAGAAGGGGGCCCCACAGATACGCAGTATTTT. This codes for CSAEGGPTDTQYF.

The chain links TRBV5-1 to TRBJ1-2; 8 nucleotides line up with TRBD1. The CDR3 is 15 residues long. Germline trimming cut 0 bases from V and 6 bases from J; bases unmatched to any gene: 7. Germline CDR1 and CDR2: SGHRS and YFSETQ. In DNA, the CDR3 is TGCGCCAGCAGCTTGGAGGCGACAGGGGTCCATGGCTACACCTTC. Residues: CASSLEATGVHGYTF.

The chain is built from TRBV11-2 and TRBJ1-2; tentative D call: TRBD1 (6 bases). The V gene lost 4 bases and the J gene lost 7 bases, with 19 bases spanning the gap. The CDR3 runs 15 residues. Germline V gene data show CDR1 as SGHAT and CDR2 as FQNNGV. In DNA, the CDR3 is TGTGCCAGCAGCTCCACAGGGCTGGCCCGCGTTGGCTACACCTTC. Translated: CASSSTGLARVGYTF.

The chain joins TRBV18 to TRBJ1-4; a possible D gene is TRBD1 (6 bases). The CDR3 consists of 16 residues. V was shortened by 3 bases and J by 2 bases, with 13 bases between the two germline ends. Germline V gene lookup returns CDR1 KGHSH and CDR2 LQKENI. CDR3 DNA: TGTGCCAGCTCACCGGGGAAGAGGGGGACTAATGAAAAACTGTTTTTT. It yields the protein CASSPGKRGTNEKLFF.

This clone was counted between two and nine times. The V gene is TRBV19, the J gene TRBJ2-7, with D perhaps TRBD1 (7 bases). Trimming cost V 4 bases and J 1 base, with 11 bases left between them. Germline CDR1 and CDR2: LNHDA and SQIVND (reference sequence). CDR3 length equals 14 residues. In nucleotides, the CDR3 is TGTGCCAGTAGTACCCAGGGGGGATCCTACGAGCAGTACTTC. Its translation: CASSTQGGSYEQYF.

This chain joins TRBV14 and TRBJ2-2, with 9 bases that match TRBD2. Germline V CDR1 and CDR2: SGHDN, FVKESK. The V segment lost 4 bases and the J segment 8 bases; nucleotides outside the gene matches: 8. This CDR3 has 15 residues. CDR3 nucleotides: TGTGCCAGCAGCCTTCAGGGACTAGCTGGTGGGGAGCTGTTTTTT. Translation: CASSLQGLAGGELFF.

The J gene is TRBJ2-2, the V gene TRBV7-6, with D perhaps matching TRBD1 (5 bases). V lost 3 bases and J 5 bases, leaving 10 bases between the germline ends. The CDR3 totals 14 residues. Germline V gives CDR1 SGHVS, CDR2 FNYEAQ. CDR3 protein: CASSLAGKTGELFF. In nucleotides, the CDR3 is TGTGCCAGCAGCTTGGCAGGGAAGACCGGGGAGCTGTTTTTT. The full variable domain, with the rest looked up from reference TRBV7-6 and TRBJ2-2, is GAGVSQSPRYKVTKRGQDVALRCDPISGHVSLYWYRQALGQGPEFLTYFNYEAQQDKSGLPNDRFSAERPEGSISTLTIQRTEQRDSAMYRCASSLAGKTGELFFGEGSRLTVL.

The V and J genes are TRBV4-1 and TRBJ1-1, with D hard to call. Germline loops: CDR1 MGHRA, CDR2 YSYEKL. V lost 0 bases and J lost 1, with 6 bases in between. The CDR3 is 14 amino acids. The CDR3 nucleotides are TGCGCCAGCAGCCAAGATTGGAGGAACACTGAAGCTTTCTTT. Its protein product is CASSQDWRNTEAFF.